These T cell receptor beta chains were read from a single sample in a study of T cell changes during pregnancy in multiple sclerosis. Repertoires were generated with immunoSEQ multiplex PCR, while TCRdb's copy carries only in-frame clones and drops some. Among approximately 48,000 clones listed, 94% were seen once. Source: CD4+ T cells from peripheral blood mononuclear cells, taken in the second trimester of pregnancy. These receptors came from a female donor with multiple sclerosis, enrolled in a pregnancy study. Both conserved end residues are part of each CDR3.

TRBV7-2 | CASSFEAREQFF
TRBV18 | CASSRESQGMAFF
TRBV7-2 | CASSLLAGASTDTQYF
TRBV7-2 | CASSLGAISNTEAFF
TRBV2 | CASSEVPVYSGVQPQHF
TRBV16 | CASSQGQGNQPQHF
TRBV11-2 | CASLPGLAGYNEQFF
TRBV30 | CAWSYRDRVTGELFF
TRBV6-5 | CASSYQGMVTDTQYF
TRBV19 | CASKAGTGESYEQYF
TRBV5-6 | CASSFELVVAGPYEQYF
TRBV9 | CASSVVASPPYEQYF
TRBV5-4 | CASSLENDRLTFF
TRBV7-9 | CASSLVQFEQYF
TRBV11-1 | CASSLITGWSPLHF
TRBV29-1 | CSAAGGYTEAFF
TRBV7-3 | CASSPRGGGTGGVEQYF
TRBV19 | CAIRDRGRSGELFF
TRBV5-6 | CASSDTGGGLGYTF
TRBV27 | CASSLGLLAAGNEQFF
TRBV9 | CASSEREGGLGDTQYF
TRBV11-3 | CASSPRGGSTDTQYF
TRBV7-8 | CASSSLATGLNYGYTF
TRBV7-2 | CASSLGQGTSNQPQHF
TRBV2 | CASSERQAPYEQYF
TRBV2 | CASSQGQGNYGYTF
TRBV15 | CATSGLDRTNEKLFF
TRBV5-4 | CASSLDQGRTDTQYF
TRBV7-2 | CASSRGSGGVEGEQYF
TRBV11-1 | CASSTTRQGPHEQYF
TRBV9 | CASSVEGGKETQYF
TRBV2 | CASRRGNQPQHF
TRBV5-1 | CASRGQGAAGELFF
TRBV5-4 | CASSFSQGRYEQYF
TRBV5-1 | CASLGTGSPRETQYF
TRBV5-4 | CASSTGTGMNTGELFF